One and the same sample provided the 28 T cell receptor beta chains below, sequenced in a study of blood T cell repertoires in COVID-19. TCRdb's table, derived via immunoSEQ multiplex PCR, lists solely in-frame clones and lacks some. Of about 180,000 clones in the sample, about 83% are singletons; the top ten hold around a sixth. Material for sequencing was peripheral blood. The receptors were gathered from a person aged 65-85 years with COVID-19, enrolled during active disease.

Regarding this clone: This sample includes further DNA sequences coding for the same CDR3. J is TRBJ2-3 and V is TRBV28; D is undetermined. Germline V lookup: CDR1 MDHEN, CDR2 SYDVKM. With 3 bases removed from V and 0 bases from J, the gap between germline ends came to 7 bases. This CDR3 spans 14 amino acids. In nucleotides, the CDR3 is TGTGCCAGCAGTTTGACGGGTAGCACAGATACGCAGTATTTT. Translating gives CASSLTGSTDTQYF.

This chain uses TRBV6-2 or TRBV6-3 with TRBJ2-1; 9 bases map to TRBD2. The CDR3 totals 16 residues. The germline gives CDR1 MNHEY, CDR2 SVGEGT. The V and J ends lost 2 bases and 1 base, in that order; junction bases with no gene match: 3. The CDR3 is CASSYTRGGSYNEQFF. The CDR3 bases are TGTGCCAGCAGTTACACGCGGGGGGGGTCCTACAATGAGCAGTTCTTC.

The rearrangement uses TRBV27 and TRBJ2-1, with 11 bases that match TRBD2. This CDR3 has 16 amino acids. CDR1 is MNHEY, CDR2 SMNVEV, per germline (reference sequence). V lost 7 bases to trimming and J lost 4 bases; unmatched junction nucleotides: 9. CDR3 bases: TGTGCCAGCACCAAACTAGCGGGAGTGACGTACAATGAGCAGTTCTTC. This codes for CASTKLAGVTYNEQFF.

This clone was seen just once. This chain connects TRBV11-1 to TRBJ2-3; D might be TRBD1 (6 bases). Germline V gives CDR1 SGHAT, CDR2 FQDESV (reference sequence). This CDR3 is 11 amino acids long. V lost 4 bases and J 12 bases, leaving 11 bases between the germline ends. The CDR3 sequence: CASSYRDTQYF. The CDR3 DNA reads TGTGCCAGCAGCTACCGGGACACACAGTATTTT. Drawing the rest from reference TRBV11-1 and TRBJ2-3, the complete variable domain is EAEVAQSPRYKITEKSQAVAFWCDPISGHATLYWYRQILGQGPELLVQFQDESVVDDSQLPKDRFSAERLKGVDSTLKIQPAELGDSAMYLCASSYRDTQYFGPGTRLTVL.

The rearrangement links TRBV4-1 to TRBJ2-2; 7 bases line up with TRBD2. Unmatched junction bases numbered 7, after V lost 1 base and J lost 2 bases. CDR3 length: 17 residues. CDR1 is MGHRA, CDR2 YSYEKL, per germline. Here the CDR3 DNA reads TGCGCCAGCAGCCAAGCGCGAGCGGGGTACAACACCGGGGAGCTGTTTTTT. Translation: CASSQARAGYNTGELFF.

The chain carries TRBV9 and TRBJ1-1; D gene unclear. Germline loops: CDR1 SGDLS, CDR2 YYNGEE. Between the trimmed V and J ends, which lost 3 bases and 5 bases, there was a span of 14 bases. This CDR3 is built from 14 residues. In DNA form, the CDR3 reads TGTGCCAGCAGCGCAGAGGTCTGGTCGACTGAAGCTTTCTTT. It translates to CASSAEVWSTEAFF.

The chain carries TRBV7-2 and TRBJ1-1; D is ambiguous. Trimming cost V 3 bases and J 4 bases, with 12 bases left between them. Germline V gene data show CDR1 as SGHTA and CDR2 as FQGNSA. The CDR3 extends over 14 amino acids. This chain's CDR3 is CASSLGGVGTEAFF. The CDR3 bases are TGTGCCAGCAGCTTGGGCGGGGTGGGCACTGAAGCTTTCTTT.

This clone is medium-sized in the sample. Other DNA sequences within the sample encode an identical CDR3. This chain links TRBV28 with TRBJ1-4, with 7 bases matching TRBD1. CDR3 size: 15 residues. Germline V gives CDR1 MDHEN, CDR2 SYDVKM. Germline trimming cut 4 bases from V and 3 bases from J; bases unmatched to any gene: 5. For the CDR3, the DNA is TGTGCCAGCAGTTCCGGGACAGCCCCTAATGAAAAACTGTTTTTT. Translating gives CASSSGTAPNEKLFF.

Notes on this clone: Other DNA sequences of this sample code for an identical CDR3. The chain combines TRBV7-9 with TRBJ1-5; no definite D call. Trimming took 2 bases from V and 5 from J, leaving 7 bases between them. Germline CDR1 is SEHNR and CDR2 is FQNEAQ (reference sequence). The CDR3 has 13 amino acids. CDR3 loop: CASSLTGDQPQHF. CDR3 DNA sequence: TGTGCCAGCAGCTTAACCGGGGATCAGCCCCAGCATTTT.

V gene TRBV19 combines with J gene TRBJ1-1; 9 nucleotides match TRBD1. CDR1 and CDR2 (germline): LNHDA, SQIVND (reference sequence). The CDR3 loop spans 14 amino acids. The V and J ends lost 7 bases and 3 bases, in that order; junction bases with no gene match: 6. CDR3 sequence: CASKGTGRDTEAFF. The CDR3 coding sequence is TGTGCCAGTAAGGGGACAGGGAGGGACACTGAAGCTTTCTTT.

This clone was recorded at least ten times. This chain links TRBV2 with TRBJ2-2; no firm D call. The ends were cut back, 7 bases at V and 0 bases at J, with 6 bases in the middle. Germline V lookup: CDR1 SNHLY, CDR2 FYNNEI. The CDR3 has 13 amino acids. CDR3 sequence (DNA): TGTGCCAGCACAGGAACGAACACCGGGGAGCTGTTTTTT. Translated: CASTGTNTGELFF.

This clone is a singleton in its sample. The rearrangement uses TRBV27 and TRBJ2-7, with 11 bases identical to TRBD2. CDR3 length equals 16 residues. The V segment lost 0 bases and the J segment 7 bases; nucleotides outside the gene matches: 8. Germline CDR1 MNHEY, CDR2 SMNVEV (reference sequence). CDR3 DNA: TGTGCCAGCAGTTTATCGGCTAGCGGGAGGTCGGGAGAGCAGTACTTC. This translates into CASSLSASGRSGEQYF.

The chain recombines TRBV5-4 with TRBJ2-1; 10 bases are a match to TRBD1. The V segment lost 3 bases and the J segment 1 base; nucleotides outside the gene matches: 4. Per germline, CDR1 SGHNT and CDR2 YYREEE (reference sequence). This CDR3 has 16 residues. For the CDR3, the DNA is TGTGCCAGCAGCTCAGGGACAGGGGCATCCTACAATGAGCAGTTCTTC. It codes for CASSSGTGASYNEQFF.

This clone was seen a single time. V and J are TRBV5-4 and TRBJ1-1, with D possibly TRBD1 on 6 matching bases. The germline V and J ends were trimmed by 0 bases and 7 bases, with 16 bases remaining between them. Per the germline V gene, CDR1 is SGHNT and CDR2 is YYREEE (reference sequence). CDR3 size: 15 residues. The chain's CDR3 is CASSLANGQPYEAFF. CDR3 DNA: TGTGCCAGCAGCTTGGCCAATGGACAGCCCTATGAAGCTTTCTTT.

The rearrangement uses TRBV7-7 and TRBJ2-5, with 11 bases matching TRBD2. After removal of 8 bases from V and 3 bases from J, the junction contained 5 bases not matched to a gene. Germline V gene data show CDR1 as SSHAT and CDR2 as FNYEAQ (reference sequence). This CDR3 is built from 14 residues. Written as DNA, the CDR3 is TGTGCCAGCGGTAGCGGGGGGGCCGAAGAGACCCAGTACTTC. Its translation: CASGSGGAEETQYF.

This CDR3 is CASSREGREQFF. CDR3 coding DNA: TGTGCCAGCAGTCGAGAAGGGAGGGAGCAGTTCTTC. The V gene is TRBV12-3 or TRBV12-4, the J gene TRBJ2-1; perhaps TRBD2 as D (6 bases). V lost 5 bases to trimming and J lost 10 bases, with 12 bases between them. This CDR3 comprises 12 residues.

The chain uses TRBV19 and TRBJ2-3; 10 bases are a match to TRBD2. CDR1 is LNHDA and CDR2 is SQIVND in the germline V gene (reference sequence). This CDR3 has 16 amino acids. V dropped 3 bases and J dropped 2; count of bases not matched to a gene: 5. Written as DNA, the CDR3 is TGTGCCAGTAGTATCTCTACTAGCGGGAACACAGATACGCAGTATTTT. Its translation is CASSISTSGNTDTQYF.

This clone has a handful of counts. This chain joins TRBV10-1 and TRBJ2-5; D might be TRBD2 (6 bases). Germline assignment: CDR1 WNHNN and CDR2 SYGVQD (reference sequence). V lost 8 bases and J lost 5, with 15 bases in between. This CDR3 region has 13 residues. The CDR3 bases are TGCGCCAGCGTATTAGGAGGGTGGGAGACCCAGTACTTC. This translates into CASVLGGWETQYF.

The CDR3 protein is CASSQAGGGSDTQYF. For the CDR3, the DNA is TGCGCCAGCAGCCAAGCTGGGGGGGGATCCGATACGCAGTATTTT. The chain has TRBV4-1 and TRBJ2-3, with 7 bases fitting TRBD2. Germline loops: CDR1 MGHRA, CDR2 YSYEKL. The ends lost 1 base at V and 6 bases at J; junction bases unmatched: 7. The CDR3 runs to 15 residues.

As regards this clone: One end of the junction is discordant with germline, which a read error may explain. V usage is TRBV7-9 and J usage is TRBJ2-1; perhaps TRBD1 as D (7 bases). The CDR3 is made up of 13 amino acids. Looked up from germline, CDR1 is SEHNR and CDR2 is FQNEAQ (reference sequence). The CDR3 DNA reads as TGTGCCAGCAGCTTAGCGACTCAGGGGGGTTGGGTCTTC. Its protein product is CASSLATQGGWVF.

This clone was counted only a few times. The rearrangement links TRBV7-3 to TRBJ1-5; no clear D gene. CDR3 length: 15 amino acids. Germline loops: CDR1 SGHTA, CDR2 FQGTGA. V was trimmed by 5 bases and J by 5 bases, leaving 16 bases between them. CDR3 nucleotide sequence: TGTGCCAGCAGCGCCGAGGCCGGGTCCGATCAGCCCCAGCATTTT. Translated: CASSAEAGSDQPQHF.

This clone was recorded many times. CDR3 bases: TGTGCCAGCAGACAGGGGGCTGGGAATTCACCCCTCCACTTT. Translated, it gives CASRQGAGNSPLHF. This chain connects TRBV7-2 to TRBJ1-6, with TRBD1 matching over 9 bases. This CDR3 comprises 14 residues. Germline trimming cut 6 bases from V and 7 bases from J; bases unmatched to any gene: 4. The germline V gene encodes CDR1 SGHTA and CDR2 FQGNSA.

The gene calls are TRBV4-3 and TRBJ2-3, with 11 bases that match TRBD2. This CDR3 region has 18 residues. The ends lost 0 bases at V and 0 bases at J; junction bases unmatched: 5. Per germline, CDR1 LGHNA and CDR2 YSLEER. CDR3 sequence (DNA): TGCGCCAGCAGCCAAGATTGGACTAGCGGGCAAAGCACAGATACGCAGTATTTT. Its protein is CASSQDWTSGQSTDTQYF.

CDR3 residues: CASSLSSVPNEQFF. The CDR3 DNA sequence: TGTGCCAGCAGCTTGTCTAGCGTACCCAATGAGCAGTTCTTC. The V and J genes are TRBV5-4 and TRBJ2-1, with D possibly being TRBD2 (6 bases). Germline V gene sequence: CDR1 SGHNT, CDR2 YYREEE (reference sequence). V was pared by 1 base and J by 6 bases, with 11 bases between. The CDR3 runs to 14 residues.

The rearrangement uses TRBV19 and TRBJ1-1, with 10 bases that match TRBD1. The J segment lost 5 bases and the V segment lost 5 bases, leaving 8 bases of the junction unmatched. CDR3 size: 15 residues. Germline V lookup: CDR1 LNHDA, CDR2 SQIVND (reference sequence). CDR3 DNA sequence: TGTGCCAGTAGTCCCCAGACAGGGGGCCGGACTGAAGCTTTCTTT. It specifies CASSPQTGGRTEAFF.

The chain employs TRBV9 and TRBJ2-7; 7 bases map to TRBD2. This CDR3 has 17 amino acids. CDR1 is SGDLS and CDR2 is YYNGEE in the germline V gene. Trimming took 3 bases from V and 3 from J; bases not matched to a gene: 15. CDR3 sequence reads: CASSAPLGAAGVYEQYF. Here the CDR3 DNA reads TGTGCCAGCAGCGCCCCCCTGGGAGCGGCGGGGGTCTACGAGCAGTACTTC.

The chain employs TRBV28 and TRBJ2-1; D perhaps matches TRBD1 (7 bases). Trimming took 4 bases from V and 0 from J, leaving 16 bases between them. There are 17 residues in the CDR3. In germline, CDR1 is MDHEN, CDR2 SYDVKM. As DNA, the CDR3 is TGTGCCAGCAGTTCCCTCGGAGGGACAGTCTCCTACAATGAGCAGTTCTTC. It is translated as CASSSLGGTVSYNEQFF.

This clone was counted a single time. V gene TRBV19 combines with J gene TRBJ2-5; TRBD2 agrees at 9 bases. Trimming at V came to 4 bases and at J to 5 bases, leaving 5 bases not matched to a gene. The CDR3 extends over 14 amino acids. The V gene's germline CDR1 is LNHDA and CDR2 SQIVND (reference sequence). CDR3 nucleotides: TGTGCCAGTAGTAATAGCGGGAGATGGGAGACCCAGTACTTC. Residues: CASSNSGRWETQYF. Full variable domain (rest looked up from reference TRBV19 and TRBJ2-5): DGGITQSPKYLFRKEGQNVTLSCEQNLNHDAMYWYRQDPGQGLRLIYYSQIVNDFQKGDIAEGYSVSREKKESFPLTVTSAQKNPTAFYLCASSNSGRWETQYFGPGTRLLVL.